The rows below give T cell receptor beta chains drawn from one sample of a study of lymphopenia after photon versus proton radiotherapy. Assay: immunoSEQ multiplex PCR; the TCRdb copy retains only in-frame clones and omits some. The sample yields roughly 18,000 clones, approximately 84% seen once. The sequencing used peripheral blood, collected from a patient treated with photon-based radiotherapy. These receptors all stem from a woman between 50 and 59 years old with pancreatic cancer. CDR3s include the opening cysteine and the closing phenylalanine or tryptophan. The D gene is left open where the match is weak. Clone size is stated in some rows and not others, as once, few, many or a class when expanded.

CDR3 protein,CDR3 DNA,V gene,J gene,clone size,D gene
CASSQGPTGGPNQPQHF,TGCGCCAGCAGCCAAGGTCCAACAGGGGGCCCTAATCAGCCCCAGCATTTT,TRBV4-1,TRBJ1-5,.,TRBD1
CASSPGGVGSYEQYF,TGTGCCAGCAGCCCGGGTGGGGTAGGGTCCTACGAGCAGTACTTC,TRBV7-2,TRBJ2-7,.,.
CASSLWSAGTTEAFF,TGTGCCAGCAGTTTATGGTCGGCAGGGACCACTGAAGCTTTCTTT,TRBV28,TRBJ1-1,.,.
CASSRDQSTPFF,TGTGCCAGCAGCCGGGACCAGTCAACGCCGTTCTTC,TRBV7-8,TRBJ2-1,.,.
CASSQDRAETQYF,TGCGCCAGCAGTCAGGACCGGGCGGAGACCCAGTACTTC,TRBV5-1,TRBJ2-5,.,.
CSARDWGELFF,TGCAGTGCTAGAGACTGGGGGGAGCTGTTTTTT,TRBV20-1,TRBJ2-2,.,.
CASSLRGENTEAFF,TGTGCCAGCAGCCTTAGAGGGGAAAACACTGAAGCTTTCTTT,TRBV9,TRBJ1-1,.,.
CASSLSQRGEQFF,TGTGCCAGCAGCTTATCCCAGCGGGGAGAGCAGTTCTTC,TRBV7-9,TRBJ2-1,.,TRBD2
CATSREGELTDTQYF,TGTGCCACCAGCAGAGAAGGGGAACTCACAGATACGCAGTATTTT,TRBV15,TRBJ2-3,.,.
CASSDSSGRDTGELFF,TGTGCCAGCAGTGACTCTAGCGGGAGGGACACCGGGGAGCTGTTTTTT,TRBV6-4,TRBJ2-2,.,TRBD2
CASSQDLGRSGNTIYF,TGCGCCAGCAGCCAAGATTTAGGGCGCTCTGGAAACACCATATATTTT,TRBV4-3,TRBJ1-3,once,.
CASSERTGPQHF,TGTGCCAGCAGTGAACGGACCGGGCCCCAGCATTTT,TRBV6-1,TRBJ1-5,.,.
CASSSSSPETAGELFF,TGCGCCAGCAGCTCCTCTAGCCCGGAGACCGCCGGGGAGCTGTTTTTT,TRBV5-1,TRBJ2-2,few,.
CASSYGANEKLFF,TGTGCCAGCAGTTACGGAGCTAATGAAAAACTGTTTTTT,TRBV6-5,TRBJ1-4,.,.
CASSLTQYSNQPQHF,TGTGCCAGCAGCTTAACACAGTATAGCAATCAGCCCCAGCATTTT,TRBV7-2,TRBJ1-5,.,.
CASSLYTAGDTEAFF,TGTGCCAGCAGCCTATATACGGCGGGGGACACTGAAGCTTTCTTT,TRBV7-7,TRBJ1-1,.,.
CAWSGTRTLRNGNTGELFF,TGTGCCTGGAGTGGTACTCGGACTCTTAGGAATGGGAACACCGGGGAGCTGTTTTTT,TRBV30,TRBJ2-2,.,.
CASSQTGSEAFF,TGTGCCAGCAGCCAGACCGGGAGCGAAGCTTTCTTT,TRBV4-2,TRBJ1-1,once,.
CASSPDSYNEQFF,TGTGCCAGCAGCCCGGACTCTTACAATGAGCAGTTCTTC,TRBV7-3,TRBJ2-1,.,.
CASSPEQGRIYEQYF,TGTGCCAGCAGCCCGGAGCAGGGGAGAATCTACGAGCAGTACTTC,TRBV7-9,TRBJ2-7,.,.
CASSVGQSSGNTIYF,TGTGCCAGCAGTGTTGGACAGAGCTCTGGAAACACCATATATTTT,TRBV6-1,TRBJ1-3,once,.
CSVEVAADTQYF,TGCAGCGTTGAAGTTGCGGCAGATACGCAGTATTTT,TRBV29-1,TRBJ2-3,.,.
CASSPDSLPANVLTF,TGTGCCAGCAGCCCTGACAGCCTACCGGCCAACGTCCTGACTTTC,TRBV7-3,TRBJ2-6,.,.
CASTIPGFYGYTF,TGTGCCAGCACCATCCCCGGCTTTTATGGCTACACCTTC,TRBV28,TRBJ1-2,.,.
CASSRGDSGKDEQYF,TGCGCCAGCAGCCGAGGGGATAGCGGGAAGGACGAGCAGTACTTC,TRBV4-1,TRBJ2-7,.,TRBD2
CASSPDPRGEAFF,TGTGCCAGCAGTCCTGACCCCAGGGGTGAAGCTTTCTTT,TRBV6-6,TRBJ1-1,.,.
CASQAGPNTEAFF,TGTGCCAGTCAGGCGGGGCCGAACACTGAAGCTTTCTTT,TRBV6-5,TRBJ1-1,.,.
CAWSVGISGETQYF,TGTGCCTGGAGTGTGGGCATCAGTGGAGAGACCCAGTACTTC,TRBV30,TRBJ2-5,.,.
CAWSGSNEKLFF,TGTGCCTGGTCCGGTTCTAATGAAAAACTGTTTTTT,TRBV30,TRBJ1-4,.,.
CASSDQGDTDTQYF,TGCGCCAGCAGTGACCAGGGAGACACAGATACGCAGTATTTT,TRBV10-1,TRBJ2-3,.,.
CASSQLGFNQPQHF,TGCGCCAGCAGCCAACTGGGGTTCAATCAGCCCCAGCATTTT,TRBV4-1,TRBJ1-5,once,.
CASSLKWTSSNQPQHF,TGTGCCAGCAGTTTGAAATGGACAAGTTCCAATCAGCCCCAGCATTTT,TRBV28,TRBJ1-5,.,.
CASSLGAAPPTPGQGVSYGYTF,TGTGCCAGCAGCTTAGGTGCAGCGCCGCCCACCCCGGGACAGGGGGTATCATATGGCTACACCTTC,TRBV7-8,TRBJ1-2,.,TRBD1
CASSLEHRGASTDTQYF,TGTGCCAGCAGCTTGGAGCACAGGGGTGCTAGCACAGATACGCAGTATTTT,TRBV5-6,TRBJ2-3,.,TRBD1
CASSRRIMNTEAFF,TGCGCCAGCAGTCGGAGGATAATGAACACTGAAGCTTTCTTT,TRBV23-1,TRBJ1-1,.,.
CASSPNRGGGNQPQHF,TGTGCCAGCAGCCCCAACAGGGGTGGGGGCAATCAGCCCCAGCATTTT,TRBV7-8,TRBJ1-5,.,TRBD1
CASSPTSGSRETQYF,TGTGCCAGCAGCCCAACCAGCGGGAGTCGCGAGACCCAGTACTTC,TRBV7-3,TRBJ2-5,.,TRBD2
CASSPPETSGRTGTDTQYF,TGTGCCAGCTCACCACCGGAGACTAGCGGGAGGACCGGCACAGATACGCAGTATTTT,TRBV18,TRBJ2-3,.,TRBD2
CASSQGDNQNIQYF,TGCGCCAGCAGCCAAGGGGACAATCAAAACATTCAGTACTTC,TRBV4-3,TRBJ2-4,.,.
CASSLAGDLTLHF,TGCGCCAGCAGCTTGGCTGGGGACCTCACCCTCCACTTT,TRBV5-1,TRBJ1-6,.,.
CASSSGGGSNQPQHF,TGTGCCAGCTCGTCGGGGGGGGGCAGCAATCAGCCCCAGCATTTT,TRBV7-2,TRBJ1-5,.,.
CAIRGNGVNTGELFF,TGTGCCATTCGAGGAAACGGGGTGAACACCGGGGAGCTGTTTTTT,TRBV10-3,TRBJ2-2,.,.
CASSRDRQGGEYF,TGTGCCAGCAGCCGAGACCGACAGGGGGGAGAGTACTTC,TRBV7-2,TRBJ2-5,.,TRBD1
CASSPPGTSRSQSPYEQYF,TGTGCCAGCTCACCCCCCGGGACTAGCCGCTCCCAGAGCCCCTACGAGCAGTACTTC,TRBV18,TRBJ2-7,.,TRBD2
CASSPGQGASYEQYF,TGTGCCAGCAGCCCGGGACAGGGGGCCTCCTACGAGCAGTACTTC,TRBV6-5,TRBJ2-7,.,TRBD1
CASRRTSGRVHEQYF,TGTGCCAGCAGACGGACTAGCGGGAGAGTCCACGAGCAGTACTTC,TRBV28,TRBJ2-7,few,TRBD2
CASSLGPKIDPYEQYF,TGTGCCAGCAGCTTAGGGCCGAAAATTGATCCCTACGAGCAGTACTTC,TRBV11-2,TRBJ2-7,.,.
CASSQGGAFGEQFF,TGCGCCAGCAGCCAAGGGGGCGCGTTTGGTGAGCAGTTCTTC,TRBV4-3,TRBJ2-1,.,.
CSVESGSSYEQYF,TGCAGCGTTGAATCCGGCAGCTCCTACGAGCAGTACTTC,TRBV29-1,TRBJ2-7,once,.
CASRPGTSYNEQFF,TGTGCCAGCAGACCCGGGACTAGCTACAATGAGCAGTTCTTC,TRBV6-5,TRBJ2-1,.,TRBD2
CASKSLEREGPIYEQYF,TGCGCCAGCAAGTCCCTAGAGCGGGAGGGCCCCATCTACGAGCAGTACTTC,TRBV10-1,TRBJ2-7,.,TRBD2
CASSYSAGVVDEQYF,TGTGCCAGCAGTTACTCGGCGGGAGTCGTAGACGAGCAGTACTTC,TRBV6-5,TRBJ2-7,once,TRBD2
CASSDRWRGREGSYNEQFF,TGTGCCAGCAGTGACCGTTGGAGGGGGCGGGAGGGCTCCTACAATGAGCAGTTCTTC,TRBV6-4,TRBJ2-1,.,TRBD2
CASRVGDGYEQYF,TGTGCCAGCCGAGTCGGGGACGGCTACGAGCAGTACTTC,TRBV6-1,TRBJ2-7,few,.
CASSIPNRAHEQFF,TGTGCCAGTAGTATCCCAAACAGGGCTCATGAGCAGTTCTTC,TRBV19,TRBJ2-1,.,.
CASSYNNEQFF,TGTGCCAGCAGCTACAACAATGAGCAGTTCTTC,TRBV7-8,TRBJ2-1,once,.
CASRPGPGQGRDEQFF,TGTGCCAGCAGGCCGGGACCGGGACAGGGGAGGGATGAGCAGTTCTTC,TRBV27,TRBJ2-1,.,TRBD1
CASSLGQEGVYEQYF,TGTGCCAGCAGCTTAGGCCAGGAAGGGGTCTACGAGCAGTACTTC,TRBV7-6,TRBJ2-7,.,.
CASSQVGGETQYF,TGCGCCAGCAGCCAAGTAGGGGGTGAGACCCAGTACTTC,TRBV4-3,TRBJ2-5,.,.